This T cell receptor (beta chain) came from a study of T cells in Graves' hyperthyroidism and ophthalmopathy. RNA transcripts were the template for amplifying TCR beta CDR3 regions. HTBI primers were employed in a first-round RT-PCR of the TCR CDR3. A single record per CDR3 protein comes from TCRdb applying MiXCR to the multiplex PCR reads. The table lists approximately 690,000 distinct CDR3 sequences, roughly 15% of them singletons, with under 15% in the top ten. Thyroid ultrasound, orbital computed tomography, clinical symptoms, and serum thyroxine and TRAb underpinned diagnoses. The V gene lost 5 bases and the J gene lost 12 bases, with 14 bases spanning the gap. The CDR3 has 13 amino acids. CDR1 and CDR2 (germline): LNHDA, SQIVND (reference sequence).

The rearrangement links TRBV19 to TRBJ1-6; D gene uncertain. The sequencing input was blood. This TCR was recovered from a woman between 50 and 59 years old with Graves' ophthalmopathy. The CDR3 is CASSGRPVLPLHF. CDR3 nucleotides: TGTGCCAGTAGTGGGCGCCCCGTTCTACCCCTCCACTTT.